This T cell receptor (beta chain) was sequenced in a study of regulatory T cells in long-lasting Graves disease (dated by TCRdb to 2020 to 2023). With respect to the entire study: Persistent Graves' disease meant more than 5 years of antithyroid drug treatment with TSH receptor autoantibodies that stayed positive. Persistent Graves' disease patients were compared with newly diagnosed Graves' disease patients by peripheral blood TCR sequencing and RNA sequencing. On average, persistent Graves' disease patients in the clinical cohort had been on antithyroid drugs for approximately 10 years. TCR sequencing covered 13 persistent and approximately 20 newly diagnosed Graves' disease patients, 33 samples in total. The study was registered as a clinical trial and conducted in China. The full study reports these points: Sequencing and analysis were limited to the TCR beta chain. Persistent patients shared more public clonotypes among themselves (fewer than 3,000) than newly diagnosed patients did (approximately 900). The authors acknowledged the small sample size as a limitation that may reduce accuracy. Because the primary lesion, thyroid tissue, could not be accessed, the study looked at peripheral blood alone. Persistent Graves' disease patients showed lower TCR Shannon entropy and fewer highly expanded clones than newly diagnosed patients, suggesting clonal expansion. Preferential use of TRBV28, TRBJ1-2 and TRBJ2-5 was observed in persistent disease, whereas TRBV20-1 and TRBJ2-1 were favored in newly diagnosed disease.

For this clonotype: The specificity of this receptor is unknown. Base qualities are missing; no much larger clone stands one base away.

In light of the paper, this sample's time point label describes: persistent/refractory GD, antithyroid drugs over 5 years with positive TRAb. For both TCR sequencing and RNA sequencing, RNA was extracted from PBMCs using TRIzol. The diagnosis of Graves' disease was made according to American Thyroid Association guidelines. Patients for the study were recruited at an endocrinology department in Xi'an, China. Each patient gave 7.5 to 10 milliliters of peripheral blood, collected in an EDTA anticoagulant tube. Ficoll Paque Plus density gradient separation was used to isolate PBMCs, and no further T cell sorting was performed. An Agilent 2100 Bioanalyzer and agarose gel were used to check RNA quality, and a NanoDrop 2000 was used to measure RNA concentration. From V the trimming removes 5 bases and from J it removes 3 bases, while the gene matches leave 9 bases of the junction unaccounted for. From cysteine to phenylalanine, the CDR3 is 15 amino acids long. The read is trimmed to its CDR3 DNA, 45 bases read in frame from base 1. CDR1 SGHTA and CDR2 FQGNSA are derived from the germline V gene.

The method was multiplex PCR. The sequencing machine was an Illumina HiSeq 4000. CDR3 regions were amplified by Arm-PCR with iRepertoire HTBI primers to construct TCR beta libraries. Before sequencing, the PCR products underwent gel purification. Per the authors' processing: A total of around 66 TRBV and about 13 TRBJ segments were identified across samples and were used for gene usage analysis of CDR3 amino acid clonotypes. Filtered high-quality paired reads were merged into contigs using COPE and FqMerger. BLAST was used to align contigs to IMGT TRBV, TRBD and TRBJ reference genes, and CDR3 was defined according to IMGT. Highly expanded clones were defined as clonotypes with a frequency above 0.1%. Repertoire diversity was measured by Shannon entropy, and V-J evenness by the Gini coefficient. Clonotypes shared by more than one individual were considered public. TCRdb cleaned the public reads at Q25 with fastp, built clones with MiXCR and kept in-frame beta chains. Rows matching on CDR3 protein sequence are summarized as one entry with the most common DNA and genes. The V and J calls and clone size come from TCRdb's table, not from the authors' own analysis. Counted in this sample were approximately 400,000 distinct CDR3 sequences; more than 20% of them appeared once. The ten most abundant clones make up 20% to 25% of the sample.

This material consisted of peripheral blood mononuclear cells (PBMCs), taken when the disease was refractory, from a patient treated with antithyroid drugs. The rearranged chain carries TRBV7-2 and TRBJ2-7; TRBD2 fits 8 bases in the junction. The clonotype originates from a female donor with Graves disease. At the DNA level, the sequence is TGTGCCAGCAGCCCCTTGGGACTAGAGGGCTACGAGCAGTACTTC. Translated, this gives CASSPLGLEGYEQYF.